Detailed here is one T cell receptor (beta chain). Antigen unknown. Germline CDR1 MDHEN, CDR2 SYDVKM. Trimming pared 6 bases from V and 5 bases from J, leaving 22 bases between. The CDR3 consists of 17 residues. Histologic diagnosis was independently verified by two lung pathologists. The source of the sample is a study of immune evolution from preneoplasia to lung adenocarcinoma. Study-level results: Normal lung had highest clonality; later lesions appeared denser, more diverse.

Clones were sequenced by immunoSEQ multiplex PCR, and TCRdb holds only the in-frame ones, with some missing. The sample includes approximately 8,300 clones, approximately 80% of them seen just once. This TCR was sampled from a person aged 70 to 79 with lung adenocarcinoma. This chain links TRBV28 with TRBJ2-2; maybe TRBD1 (5 bases). The specimen sequenced was FFPE adjacent normal lung tissue. In nucleotides, the CDR3 is TGTGCCAGCAGCCCGTATAGGGGCGCGGTGGGAACCGGGGAGCTGTTTTTT. Translation gives CASSPYRGAVGTGELFF.